The following is a TCR beta chain sequence with its context. The CDR3 covers 12 residues. Germline-derived CDR1 and CDR2 are SEHNR and FQNEAQ (reference sequence). The V end was cut by 5 bases, the J end by 11 bases, with 13 bases between. These data come from a study of blood T cell repertoires in COVID-19. At the level of the study: Nucleic acid was either cDNA or gDNA, and it came from T cells, B-cell-depleted T cells, or PBMCs.

Original handling: Estimation of nucleated cell counts relied on the amplification of reference gene primers. Using immunoSEQ multiplex PCR, the repertoire was profiled, and TCRdb retains in-frame clones only, with some absent. The V and J calls and clone size were taken over from that table, and D and trimming were inferred from the DNA. This table has just under 150,000 clones, about 87% appearing once. The chain has TRBV7-9 and TRBJ1-3, with no clear D. Sequencing input: peripheral blood. The clonotype comes from a woman aged 45-59 years with active or convalescent COVID-19. CDR3 sequence: CASSPEGRAIYF. CDR3 sequence (DNA): TGTGCCAGCAGCCCTGAAGGGAGAGCCATATATTTT.